This TCR beta chain came from a study of cytomegalovirus exposure and HLA in healthy donors. Repertoires were generated with immunoSEQ multiplex PCR, while TCRdb's copy carries only in-frame clones and drops some. Among about 150,000 clones listed, roughly 91% were seen once. Sequenced input: PBMCs. This receptor was taken from a woman aged 18-29 years in good health and CMV-seropositive.

CDR3 in DNA: TGTGCCAGCAGTGCACTTAGCGGGTCCTACAATGAGCAGTTCTTC. This translates into CASSALSGSYNEQFF. The chain employs TRBV6-4 and TRBJ2-1, with 7 bases fitting TRBD2. The CDR3 consists of 15 residues. Trimming cost V 4 bases and J 1 base; bases outside gene matches: 4. From germline, CDR1 is MRHNA and CDR2 SNTAGT.